This T cell receptor beta chain appears in the sequencing data of a study of human T cells and chemical hapten exposure. MiXCR, run by TCRdb on the RACE reads, gives a single entry per CDR3 protein. The sample lists 62,000 or so distinct CDR3 sequences; about 10% were seen once. The sample's time point: pre-sensitization, week 0. Documented treatment: therapeutic diphenylcyclopropenone sensitization with weekly scalp DPC. Germline V gives CDR1 DFQATT, CDR2 SNEGSKA (reference sequence). The CDR3 length is 14 residues. V lost 1 base to trimming and J lost 5 bases; unmatched junction nucleotides: 6. There are many counts of this clonotype.

The V and J genes are TRBV20-1 and TRBJ2-3; TRBD2 matches 7 bases. The sequence was obtained from a woman aged 50 to 60 with alopecia areata. Some clones in this sample may be carry-over from other donors' samples. The sample consisted of whole blood, taken in connection with sensitization to the hapten diphenylcyclopropenone (DPC). CDR3: CSARGGGKLDTQYF. As DNA, the CDR3 is TGCAGTGCTAGAGGGGGAGGGAAGCTAGATACGCAGTATTTT.